This entry features one T cell receptor beta chain sequence. Its target is not known. Profiling relied on immunoSEQ multiplex PCR, and the TCRdb table lists in-frame clones only, not all of them. This repertoire shows about 98,000 clones, roughly 87% found once; its top ten account for 6.3%. The data belong to a study of cytomegalovirus exposure and HLA in healthy donors. Study in general: According to later analysis, the same platform produced the 120 validation and some 680 first-cohort repertoires. Study findings and constraints: There were some public TCRs occurring in many donors, but most TCR sequences were rare. The tendency of first-cohort TCR clusters to co-occur in the roughly 120 validation repertoires was the finding of a later analysis. 150 or so TCR beta chains were listed as cytomegalovirus-associated.

This CDR3 region has 17 residues. With 0 bases clipped from V and 0 bases from J, the junction kept 3 bases outside the gene matches. Germline CDR1 SGHRS, CDR2 YFSETQ. The TCR was taken from a man aged 18-30 years in good health and CMV-seropositive. The sample taken for sequencing was PBMCs. The rearrangement uses TRBV5-1 and TRBJ2-1; 10 nucleotides align to TRBD2. The CDR3 DNA follows: TGCGCCAGCAGCTTGGTGTTAGCGGGAGGCTCCTACAATGAGCAGTTCTTC. Translated: CASSLVLAGGSYNEQFF.